This entry is about one T cell receptor (beta chain). Its antigen has not been determined. It has no much larger one-base neighbor in the sample; base qualities were not kept. Libraries were prepared through the immunoSEQ multiplex PCR assay. TCRdb's version of the immuneACCESS table is confined to in-frame rearrangements and falls short of the full clone set. An unresolved V gene accounts for under half of the shortfall where checked; the remainder is of unknown origin. Counted in this sample were about 730,000 clones; 70% to 90% of them appeared once. 0.008% to 0.011% of the sample is taken by the ten largest. These data originate in a study of shared T cell receptors in the human thymus (dated by TCRdb to the early 2020s). In the study overall: The study investigated the way shared, self-reactive T-cell receptor alpha chains are produced in the human thymus.

The germline V gene sets CDR1 to KGHSH and CDR2 to LQKENI. The CDR3 runs 13 amino acids, cysteine and phenylalanine included. The retained sequence is limited to the CDR3, 39 bases, with the frame set at the first base. Deletion took 0 bases off V and 3 bases off J, with a span of 6 bases between the germline ends. Another study also made use of these data, one on human thymus T cells. Per that second paper: The donors were immunologically healthy infants in Finland who had open corrective cardiac surgery for congenital heart defects. The thymus tissue came from surgical resects taken out during corrective cardiac surgery. Biased V and J gene segment usage appeared to be present in both thymic and peripheral blood repertoires. The related research found that thymic TCR repertoires overlapped highly between unrelated individuals. TCR alpha and beta repertoires from under 10 infant thymus samples and a few related peripheral blood samples were characterized in the study. Donor ages ranging from about 7 to 244 days were recorded, and several male and two female infants were included in the cohort. Thymocytes were mechanically released from the tissue and were stored as pellets of 10-30 million cells at -70 degrees C. A QIAsymphony instrument was used to extract genomic DNA from the frozen cell pellets. TCRB and TCRAD loci were amplified from a standardized quantity of quality-controlled genomic DNA using the immunoSEQ multiplex PCR assay. The amplicons spanned the V(D)J region and were long enough to cover the CDR3 and allow V and J genes to be identified. The commercial immunoSEQ service was used to sequence amplicons on an Illumina platform. Primer bias and sequencing errors were corrected using previously described methods, and TCRAD and TCRB definitions followed the IMGT database. Analysis of the repertoires was done with immunoSEQ Analyzer 3.0 and VDJTools and included basic statistics, V/J segment usage, diversity estimates, rarefaction and pairwise overlap. Diversity was estimated using the Chao1, ChaoE, Efron-Thisted, Shannon and inverse Simpson indices, and was also estimated on datasets down-sampled to the size of the smallest sample. For repertoire overlap, CDR3 nucleotide sequence, V gene and J gene had to match strictly, and clustering was done by Jaccard-based multidimensional scaling. On average, thymus samples yielded hundreds of thousands of unique TCRB clonotypes, whereas blood samples yielded roughly 80,000.

Sequenced input: thymocytes. The sequence came from a girl under three years old with a congenital heart defect. Donor details come from another sample of the same person, matched by shared clones. The V and J genes are TRBV18 and TRBJ2-7; perhaps TRBD2 is the D gene, with 5 bases matching. The nucleotide sequence reads as follows: TGTGCCAGCTCACCACCCAGCGGCTACGAGCAGTACTTC. Its protein is CASSPPSGYEQYF.